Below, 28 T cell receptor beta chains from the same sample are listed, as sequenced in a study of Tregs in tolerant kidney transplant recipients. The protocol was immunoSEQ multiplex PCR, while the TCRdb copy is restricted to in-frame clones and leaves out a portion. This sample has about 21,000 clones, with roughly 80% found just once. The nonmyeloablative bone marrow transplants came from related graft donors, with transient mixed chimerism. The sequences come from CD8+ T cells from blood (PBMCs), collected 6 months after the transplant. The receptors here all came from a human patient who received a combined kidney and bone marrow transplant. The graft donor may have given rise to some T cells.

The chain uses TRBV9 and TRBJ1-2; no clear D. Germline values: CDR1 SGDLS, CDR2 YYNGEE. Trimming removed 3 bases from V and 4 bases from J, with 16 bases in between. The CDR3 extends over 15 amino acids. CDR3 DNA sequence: TGTGCCAGCAGCGCCCTGGACGGGGAGATCTATGGCTACACCTTC. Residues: CASSALDGEIYGYTF. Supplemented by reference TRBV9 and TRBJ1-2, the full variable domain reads DSGVTQTPKHLITATGQRVTLRCSPRSGDLSVYWYQQSLDQGLQFLIQYYNGEERAKGNILERFSAQQFPDLHSELNLSSLELGDSALYFCASSALDGEIYGYTFGSGTRLTVV.

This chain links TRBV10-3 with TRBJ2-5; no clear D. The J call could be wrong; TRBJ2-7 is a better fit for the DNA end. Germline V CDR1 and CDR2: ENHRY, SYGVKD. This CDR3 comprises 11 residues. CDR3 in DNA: TGTGCCATCAGTGACCCCAACGAGCAGTACTTC. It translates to CAISDPNEQYF.

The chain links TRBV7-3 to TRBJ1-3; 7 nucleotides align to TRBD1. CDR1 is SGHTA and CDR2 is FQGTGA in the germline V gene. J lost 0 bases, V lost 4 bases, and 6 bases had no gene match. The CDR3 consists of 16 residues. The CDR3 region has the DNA TGTGCCAGCAGCTCCGCAGGGGGTGACTCTGGAAACACCATATATTTT. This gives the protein CASSSAGGDSGNTIYF.

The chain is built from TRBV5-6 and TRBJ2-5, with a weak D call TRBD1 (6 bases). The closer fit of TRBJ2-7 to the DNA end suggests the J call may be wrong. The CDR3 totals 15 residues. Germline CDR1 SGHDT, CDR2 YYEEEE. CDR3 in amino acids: CASSIGQGTPYEQYF. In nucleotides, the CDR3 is TGTGCCAGCAGCATCGGGCAGGGGACGCCCTACGAGCAGTACTTC.

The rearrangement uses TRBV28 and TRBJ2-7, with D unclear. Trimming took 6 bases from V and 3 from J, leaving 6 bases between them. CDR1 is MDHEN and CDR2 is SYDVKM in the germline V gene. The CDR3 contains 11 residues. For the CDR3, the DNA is TGTGCCAGCAGACTAAACTACGAGCAGTACTTC. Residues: CASRLNYEQYF.

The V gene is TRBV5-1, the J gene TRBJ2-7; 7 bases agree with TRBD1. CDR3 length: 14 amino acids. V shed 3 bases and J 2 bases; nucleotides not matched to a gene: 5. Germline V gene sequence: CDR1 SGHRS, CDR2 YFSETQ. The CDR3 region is CASSSRTGPYEQYF. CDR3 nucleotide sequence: TGCGCCAGCAGCTCCCGGACAGGACCCTACGAGCAGTACTTC. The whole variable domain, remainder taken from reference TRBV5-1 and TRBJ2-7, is KAGVTQTPRYLIKTRGQQVTLSCSPISGHRSVSWYQQTPGQGLQFLFEYFSETQRNKGNFPGRFSGRQFSNSRSEMNVSTLELGDSALYLCASSSRTGPYEQYFGPGTRLTVT.

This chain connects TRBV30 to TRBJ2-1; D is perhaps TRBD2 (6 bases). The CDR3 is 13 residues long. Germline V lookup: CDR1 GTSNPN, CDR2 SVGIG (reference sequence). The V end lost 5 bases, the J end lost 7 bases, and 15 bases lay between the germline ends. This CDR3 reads CAWGSGVSNEQFF. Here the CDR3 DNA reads TGTGCCTGGGGGTCGGGGGTATCGAATGAGCAGTTCTTC.

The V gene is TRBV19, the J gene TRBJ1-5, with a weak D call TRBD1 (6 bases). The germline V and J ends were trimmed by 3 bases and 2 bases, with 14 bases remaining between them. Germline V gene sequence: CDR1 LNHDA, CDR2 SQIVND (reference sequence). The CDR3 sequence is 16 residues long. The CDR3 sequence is CASSMGWGLGNQPQHF. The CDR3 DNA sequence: TGTGCCAGTAGTATGGGGTGGGGGCTTGGCAATCAGCCCCAGCATTTT.

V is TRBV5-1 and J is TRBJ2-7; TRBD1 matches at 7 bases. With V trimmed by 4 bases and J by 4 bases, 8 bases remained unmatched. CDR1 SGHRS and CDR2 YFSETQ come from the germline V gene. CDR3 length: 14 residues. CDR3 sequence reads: CASSRTGAGYEQYF. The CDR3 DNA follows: TGCGCCAGCAGCCGTACAGGGGCCGGGTACGAGCAGTACTTC.

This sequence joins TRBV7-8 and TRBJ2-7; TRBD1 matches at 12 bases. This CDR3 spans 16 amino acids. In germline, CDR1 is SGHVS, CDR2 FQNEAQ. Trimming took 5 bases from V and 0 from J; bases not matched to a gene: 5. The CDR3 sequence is CASSQGDRGLSYEQYF. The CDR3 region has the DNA TGTGCCAGCAGCCAAGGGGACAGGGGGCTCTCCTACGAGCAGTACTTC.

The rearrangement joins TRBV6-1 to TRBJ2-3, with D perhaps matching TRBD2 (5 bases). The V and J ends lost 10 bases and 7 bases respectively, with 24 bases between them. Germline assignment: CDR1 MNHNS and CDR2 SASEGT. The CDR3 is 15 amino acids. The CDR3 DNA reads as TGTGCCACCTACCTACTAGTAAACTCACCGAATACGCAGTATTTT. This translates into CATYLLVNSPNTQYF.

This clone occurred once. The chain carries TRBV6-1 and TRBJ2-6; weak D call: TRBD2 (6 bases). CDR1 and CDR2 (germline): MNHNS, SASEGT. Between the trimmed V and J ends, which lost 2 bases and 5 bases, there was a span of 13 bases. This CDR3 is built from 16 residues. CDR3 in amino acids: CASSEYEEGWANVLTF. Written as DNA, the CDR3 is TGTGCCAGCAGTGAATATGAGGAGGGCTGGGCCAACGTCCTGACTTTC.

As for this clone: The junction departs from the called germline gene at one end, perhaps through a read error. CDR3 sequence reads: CASSYSMTGEYYGYTF. CDR3 nucleotides: TGTGCCAGCAGTTACTCGATGACAGGGGAATACTATGGCTACACCTTC. The V and J genes are TRBV10-3 and TRBJ1-2; 8 bases are shared with TRBD1. CDR1 and CDR2 from the germline V gene are ENHRY and SYGVKD. There are 16 residues in the CDR3.

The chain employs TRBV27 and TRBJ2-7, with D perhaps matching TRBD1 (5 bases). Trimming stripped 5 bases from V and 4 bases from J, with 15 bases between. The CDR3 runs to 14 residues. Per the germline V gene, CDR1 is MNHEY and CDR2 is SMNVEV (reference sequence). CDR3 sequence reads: CASSPIRQRYEQYF. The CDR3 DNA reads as TGTGCCAGCAGTCCAATTAGACAGAGATACGAGCAGTACTTC.

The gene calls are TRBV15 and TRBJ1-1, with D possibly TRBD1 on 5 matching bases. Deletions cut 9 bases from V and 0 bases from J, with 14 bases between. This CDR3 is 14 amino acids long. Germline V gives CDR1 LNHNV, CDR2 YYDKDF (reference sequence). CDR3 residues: CATQQDSMNTEAFF. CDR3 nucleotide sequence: TGTGCCACGCAACAGGATTCCATGAACACTGAAGCTTTCTTT. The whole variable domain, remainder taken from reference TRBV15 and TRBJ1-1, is DAMVIQNPRYQVTQFGKPVTLSCSQTLNHNVMYWYQQKSSQAPKLLFHYYDKDFNNEADTPDNFQSRRPNTSFCFLDIRSPGLGDTAMYLCATQQDSMNTEAFFGQGTRLTVV.

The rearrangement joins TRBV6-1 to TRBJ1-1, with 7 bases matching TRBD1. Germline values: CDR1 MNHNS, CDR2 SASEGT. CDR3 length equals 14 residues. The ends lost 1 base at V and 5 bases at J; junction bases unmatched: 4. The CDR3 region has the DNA TGTGCCAGCAGTGAAGACAGGGGTTGGACTGAAGCTTTCTTT. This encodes CASSEDRGWTEAFF.

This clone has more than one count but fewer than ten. The DNA of the CDR3 is TGTGCCAGCAGTGACTCGGATAGCGGGGGTAAGCAGTTCTTC. Translating it yields CASSDSDSGGKQFF. The rearrangement joins TRBV6-4 to TRBJ2-1; 9 nucleotides line up with TRBD2. The germline CDR1 and CDR2 sequences are MRHNA and SNTAGT. Trimming removed 0 bases from V and 11 bases from J; junction bases left unmatched: 5. There are 14 residues in the CDR3.

CDR3 in amino acids: CASSHGATEAFF. CDR3 sequence (DNA): TGTGCCAGCAGCCATGGGGCCACTGAAGCTTTCTTT. The J gene is TRBJ1-1, the V gene TRBV4-2; D perhaps matches TRBD1 (5 bases). CDR3 size: 12 residues. Trimming took off 3 bases at V and 4 bases at J, with 6 bases between the two ends. Germline CDR1 reads LGHNA; CDR2 reads YNFKEQ.

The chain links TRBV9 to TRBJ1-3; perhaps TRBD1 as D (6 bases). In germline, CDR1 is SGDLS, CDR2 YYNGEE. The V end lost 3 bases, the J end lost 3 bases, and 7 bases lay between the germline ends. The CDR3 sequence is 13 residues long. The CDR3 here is CASSADSGNTIYF. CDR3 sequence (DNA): TGTGCCAGCAGCGCGGACAGTGGAAACACCATATATTTT. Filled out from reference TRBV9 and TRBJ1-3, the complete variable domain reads DSGVTQTPKHLITATGQRVTLRCSPRSGDLSVYWYQQSLDQGLQFLIQYYNGEERAKGNILERFSAQQFPDLHSELNLSSLELGDSALYFCASSADSGNTIYFGEGSWLTVV.

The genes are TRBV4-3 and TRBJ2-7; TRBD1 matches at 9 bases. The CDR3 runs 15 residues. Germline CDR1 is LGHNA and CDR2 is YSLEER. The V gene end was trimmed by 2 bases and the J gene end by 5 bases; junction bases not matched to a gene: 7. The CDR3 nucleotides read TGCGCCAGCAGCCAATCCGGGACAGGGAGCGACGAGCAGTACTTC. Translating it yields CASSQSGTGSDEQYF.

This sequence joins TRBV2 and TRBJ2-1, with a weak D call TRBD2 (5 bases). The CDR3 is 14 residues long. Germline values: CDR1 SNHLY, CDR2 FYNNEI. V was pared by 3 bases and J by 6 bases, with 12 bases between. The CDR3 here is CASSDMGGLNEQFF. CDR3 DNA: TGTGCCAGCAGTGACATGGGCGGACTCAATGAGCAGTTCTTC.

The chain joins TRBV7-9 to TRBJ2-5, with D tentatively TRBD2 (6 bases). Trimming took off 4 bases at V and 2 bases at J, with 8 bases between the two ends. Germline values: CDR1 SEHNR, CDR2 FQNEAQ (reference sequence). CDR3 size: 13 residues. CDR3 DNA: TGTGCCAGCAGCTCGGGACTTCAAGAGACCCAGTACTTC. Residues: CASSSGLQETQYF.

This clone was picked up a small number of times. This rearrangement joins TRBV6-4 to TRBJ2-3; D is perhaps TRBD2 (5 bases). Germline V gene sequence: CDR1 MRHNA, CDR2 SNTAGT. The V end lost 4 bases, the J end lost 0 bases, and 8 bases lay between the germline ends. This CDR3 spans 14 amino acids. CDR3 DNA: TGTGCCAGCAGTGGACGGGGTAGCACAGATACGCAGTATTTT. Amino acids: CASSGRGSTDTQYF.

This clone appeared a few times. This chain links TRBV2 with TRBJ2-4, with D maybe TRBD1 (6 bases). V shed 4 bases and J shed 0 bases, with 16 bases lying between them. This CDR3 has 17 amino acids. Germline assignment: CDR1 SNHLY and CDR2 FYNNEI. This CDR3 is CASSATRDTLAKNIQYF. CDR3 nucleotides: TGTGCCAGCAGTGCAACCCGGGACACGTTAGCCAAAAACATTCAGTACTTC.

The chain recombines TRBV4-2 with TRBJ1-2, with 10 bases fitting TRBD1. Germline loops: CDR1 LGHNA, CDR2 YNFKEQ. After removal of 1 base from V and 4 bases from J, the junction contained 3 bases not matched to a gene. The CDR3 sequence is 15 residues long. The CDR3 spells CASSQARTGGYGYTF. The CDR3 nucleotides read TGTGCCAGCAGCCAAGCCCGGACAGGGGGCTATGGCTACACCTTC.

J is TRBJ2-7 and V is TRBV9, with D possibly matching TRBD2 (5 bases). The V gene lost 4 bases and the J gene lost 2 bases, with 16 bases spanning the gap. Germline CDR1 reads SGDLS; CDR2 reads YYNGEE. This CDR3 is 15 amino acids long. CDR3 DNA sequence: TGTGCCAGCAGCAACCCCCGGGAAATTCCCTACGAGCAGTACTTC. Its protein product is CASSNPREIPYEQYF.

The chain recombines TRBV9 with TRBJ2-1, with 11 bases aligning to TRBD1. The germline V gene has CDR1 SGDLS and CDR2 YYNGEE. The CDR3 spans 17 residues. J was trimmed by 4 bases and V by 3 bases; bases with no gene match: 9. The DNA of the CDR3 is TGTGCCAGCAGCGGCGGACAGGGGGCCTCCCGGTACAATGAGCAGTTCTTC. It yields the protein CASSGGQGASRYNEQFF.

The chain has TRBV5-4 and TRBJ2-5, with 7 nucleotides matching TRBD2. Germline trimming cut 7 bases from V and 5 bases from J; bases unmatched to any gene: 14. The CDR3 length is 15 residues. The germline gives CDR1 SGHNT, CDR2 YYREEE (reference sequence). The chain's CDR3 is CASGGVAGVGETQYF. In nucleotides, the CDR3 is TGTGCCAGCGGCGGAGTTGCGGGAGTCGGGGAGACCCAGTACTTC.